This TCR beta chain was recorded in a study of cytomegalovirus exposure and HLA in healthy donors (dated by TCRdb to the late 2010s). Looking at the study overall: According to a later analysis, one platform produced both the 120 validation repertoires and the roughly 640 repertoires of the first cohort. Besides the first cohort of 666 subjects, a separate validation cohort made up of over 100 different subjects was used. To predict cytomegalovirus infection status, the study brought together high-throughput TCR immunosequencing, statistical association of individual TCRs with disease status, and machine learning. The study aimed to test whether signatures of past pathogen exposure could be identified by cataloging public T cell receptors. Study-wide findings and limitations: Most TCR sequences were seen in very few donors, while some public TCRs were found in many individuals. In the study, 150 to 200 TCR beta chains were listed as associated with cytomegalovirus. According to the authors, the approach could potentially be generalized to other disease states and immunological phenotypes. The classifier was reported to diagnose cytomegalovirus status with high specificity and sensitivity in both the original cohort and the validation cohort. In vitro tests confirmed that a few of the cytomegalovirus-associated TCR beta chains recognize cytomegalovirus antigens. Of the cluster scores, 94% were above 0 in a later analysis, which found that TCRs clustered in the first cohort also tended to co-occur in the 120 or so validation repertoires. The validation cohort had no HLA typing available for a later analysis, so co-occurrence within that cohort was assessed over all 120 or so repertoires.

Concerning this clone itself: Its recognized antigen is unknown. One base away there is no much larger clone; base qualities are not given.

Its CDR3 holds 15 amino acids, cysteine through phenylalanine. CDR3 DNA is the only sequence kept; it has 45 bases, read in frame from the first base. V is cut back by 4 bases and J by 7 bases, with 8 bases in the junction unmatched. The germline V gene specifies SGHDN as CDR1 and FVKESK as CDR2. Donors formed part of the validation cohort, which comprised 120 subjects and was distinct from the first cohort of under 850 subjects. The method was the immunoSEQ multiplex PCR assay. In the original analysis: A statistical classification framework was built to diagnose cytomegalovirus status from the catalog of TCR beta chain sequences. Drawn from immuneACCESS, this table holds only the in-frame rearrangements with V and J called that TCRdb kept. Clones are partly lost; checked studies trace under half to an unresolved V gene and leave the rest unexplained. The V and J calls and the clone size are those of that table, but D and trimming were determined from the DNA. Here the sample has some 64,000 clones; approximately 95% occur a single time. The ten most abundant clones make up 1% to 1.5% of the sample.

Sequencing was carried out using PBMCs. The receptor's source is a woman aged 18-30 years in good health and CMV-seronegative. The chain employs TRBV14 and TRBJ2-4; the junction holds 9 bases that match TRBD2. The DNA is TGTGCCAGCAGCCCTTTAGCGGGAGCGAGGAACATTCAGTACTTC. It translates as CASSPLAGARNIQYF. Here the CDR3 is joined to the reference TRBV14 and TRBJ2-4 genes, and the full variable domain is: EAGVTQFPSHSVIEKGQTVTLRCDPISGHDNLYWYRRVMGKEIKFLLHFVKESKQDESGMPNNRFLAERTGGTYSTLKVQPAELEDSGVYFCASSPLAGARNIQYFGAGTRLSVL.